The text below deals with one T cell receptor (beta chain). This clone was counted a single time. Its antigen has not been determined. Per-nucleotide qualities are absent, and no much larger clonotype sits a single base away. The immunoSEQ Assay, a bias-controlled multiplex PCR, was used to amplify TCRbeta CDR3 regions from genomic DNA. The original methods were these. The number of nucleated cells in each sample was estimated from the amplification of reference gene primers within the assay. To quantify the absolute abundance of each unique TCRbeta CDR3 rearrangement, sequence reads were collapsed and filtered. For each sample, productive Simpson clonality was calculated as the square root of Simpson's diversity index over productive rearrangements. This immuneACCESS table, as held by TCRdb, lists in-frame sequences with V and J called but not all clones. Of the missing ones, under half trace to an unresolved V gene in checked studies; the others have no known cause. V, J and clone size are taken as reported in that table, and D and trimming were inferred from the DNA itself. The sample has 90,000 or so clones on record, 80% to 90% of them singletons. The ten largest account for roughly 15% of the sample.

These data come from a study of blood T cell repertoires in COVID-19 (TCRdb year 2020). A note on the overall study: Collaborator samples came from the United States, Italy and Spain and covered acute and convalescent phases of COVID-19. Sample metadata almost always included a de-identified subject ID, COVID-19 status, age in years and sex. The repertoires were released in a freely available public database intended as a resource for research on the immune response to SARS-CoV-2. Where available, HLA class I and class II types were obtained from metadata supplied by the sample provider rather than from assay-based typing. The prospective study material was composed of cDNA or gDNA derived from T cells, B-cell-depleted T cells, or PBMCs. The samples were drawn from the first 160 participants of the ongoing ImmuneRACE study and from over 950 subjects provided by 6 global collaborators. Subjects who had been exposed to COVID-19, were actively infected with it, or had recovered from it provided the deeply sampled blood TCRbeta repertoires that made up the dataset.

CDR1 and CDR2, per the germline V gene, are SGHVS and FQNEAQ. From the cysteine through the phenylalanine, the CDR3 covers 19 amino acids. This entry keeps only the CDR3 DNA: 57 bases, framed from base 1. V is cut back by 2 bases and J by 6 bases, with 18 bases in the junction unmatched. Collaborating institutions collected whole blood in K2EDTA tubes following their own protocols. For TCRbeta analysis, collaborators shipped samples in one of three forms: frozen whole blood, isolated PBMCs, or DNA extracted from either of those sample types. Broad study findings and their caveats: The amount of clinical and demographic metadata varied by source and participant and was provided uncurated.

The origin of this receptor is a human donor in a cohort sampled during active COVID-19. Material for sequencing was peripheral blood. The chain was built from TRBV7-8 and TRBJ1-5, and 8 junction bases match TRBD1. The CDR3 in this case is CASSLKRRGVGTGVQPQHF. The bases are TGTGCCAGCAGCTTAAAGAGGAGGGGGGTCGGGACAGGAGTTCAGCCCCAGCATTTT.